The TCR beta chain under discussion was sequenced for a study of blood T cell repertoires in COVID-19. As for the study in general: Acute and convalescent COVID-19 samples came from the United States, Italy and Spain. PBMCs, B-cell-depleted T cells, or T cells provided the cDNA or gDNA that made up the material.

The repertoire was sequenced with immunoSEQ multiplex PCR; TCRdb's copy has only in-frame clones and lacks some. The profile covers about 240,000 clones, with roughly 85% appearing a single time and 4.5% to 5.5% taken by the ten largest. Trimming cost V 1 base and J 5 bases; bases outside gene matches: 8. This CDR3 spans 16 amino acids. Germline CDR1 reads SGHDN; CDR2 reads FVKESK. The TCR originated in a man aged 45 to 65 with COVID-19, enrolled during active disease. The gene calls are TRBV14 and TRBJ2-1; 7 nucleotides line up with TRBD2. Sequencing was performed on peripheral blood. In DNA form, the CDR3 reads TGTGCCAGCAGCCAAGTGCCGGGACTACTAAACAATGAGCAGTTCTTC. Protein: CASSQVPGLLNNEQFF.